A single T cell receptor (beta chain) is shown here with its context. Its antigen target is currently unknown. The record has no base qualities; no much larger clone is one base away. This sample is part of a study of blood T cell repertoires in COVID-19 (TCRdb year 2020). Notes on the research overall: Collaborator samples came from the United States, Italy and Spain and covered acute and convalescent phases of COVID-19. Where available, HLA class I and class II types were obtained from metadata supplied by the sample provider rather than from assay-based typing. The prospective study material was composed of cDNA or gDNA derived from T cells, B-cell-depleted T cells, or PBMCs. The repertoires were released in a freely available public database intended as a resource for research on the immune response to SARS-CoV-2. Nearly every sample came with metadata listing a de-identified subject ID, COVID-19 status, age in years and sex. Deeply sampled blood TCRbeta repertoires from subjects exposed to, actively infected with, or recovered from COVID-19 were included in the dataset. Samples came from the ongoing ImmuneRACE study (first 160 participants) plus 1,254 subjects from 6 global collaborators. General conclusions and limits of the study: How much clinical and demographic metadata was included differed by source and by participant, and the metadata was provided uncurated.

TCRbeta CDR3 regions were amplified from genomic DNA by means of the immunoSEQ Assay, a bias-controlled multiplex PCR. The authors' pipeline ran thus. The number of nucleated cells in each sample was estimated by amplification of reference gene primers within the assay. Sequence reads were collapsed and filtered to measure the absolute abundance of every unique TCRbeta CDR3 rearrangement. For each sample, productive Simpson clonality was calculated by taking the square root of Simpson's diversity index across productive rearrangements. TCRdb took this table from immuneACCESS and kept in-frame rearrangements with V and J called. Such tables lack part of the clones; where checked against another copy, unresolved V genes explain under half of the gap, and the rest is unexplained. Clone size and V and J calls were adopted from that table, with D and trimming inferred from the DNA. The table for this sample lists fewer than 350,000 clones; less than 85% of them were counted only once. 2.5% of the sample is held by the ten biggest clonotypes.

Participants in the prospective study were enrolled through a virtual design, were aged about 18 to 90 years, and lived in some 24 United States geographic areas. In the prospective study, participants were assigned to cohorts based on the clinical history participants reported in a screening survey and a study questionnaire. ImmuneRACE Cohort 3 recovered participants were defined by two consecutive negative NP/OP PCR tests, healthcare professional clearance, or symptom resolution. Mobile phlebotomists in the prospective study collected whole blood, serum and a nasopharyngeal or oropharyngeal swab from every participant. Prospective study participants could optionally give additional blood draws and questionnaires over an approximately 2-month period. Blood samples from the prospective study were shipped frozen or at room temperature prior to DNA extraction. The CDR3 contains 9 residues, cysteine and phenylalanine counted. The CDR3 DNA has 27 bases and is translated from base 1. At the junction V is shortened by 5 bases and J by 17 bases, with 7 bases in between. CDR1 is given as MNHEY and CDR2 as SMNVEV, both from the germline V gene (reference sequence).

The source of this sequence is a woman between 45 and 65 years old who had recovered from COVID-19. The rearrangement joined TRBV27 to TRBJ1-6, with no reliable assignment of the D segment. Sample: PBMCs or T cells enriched from blood (not recorded which). The DNA sequence is TGTGCCAGCAGTCCCCGTGTCCACTTT. Its protein is CASSPRVHF.